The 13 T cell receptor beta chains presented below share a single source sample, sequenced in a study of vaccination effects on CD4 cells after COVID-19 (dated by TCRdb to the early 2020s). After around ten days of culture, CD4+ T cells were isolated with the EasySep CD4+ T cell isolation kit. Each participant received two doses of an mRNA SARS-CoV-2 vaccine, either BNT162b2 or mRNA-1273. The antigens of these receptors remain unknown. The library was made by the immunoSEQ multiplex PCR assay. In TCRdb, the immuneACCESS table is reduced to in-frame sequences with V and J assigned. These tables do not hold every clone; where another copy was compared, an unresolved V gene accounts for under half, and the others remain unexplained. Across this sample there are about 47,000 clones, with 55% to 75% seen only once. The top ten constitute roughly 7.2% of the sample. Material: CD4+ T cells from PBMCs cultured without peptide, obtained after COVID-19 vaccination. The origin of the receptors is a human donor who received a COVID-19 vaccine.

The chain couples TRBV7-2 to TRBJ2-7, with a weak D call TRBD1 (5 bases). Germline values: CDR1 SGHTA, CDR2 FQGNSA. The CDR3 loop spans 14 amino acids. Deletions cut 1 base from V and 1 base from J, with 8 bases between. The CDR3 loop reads CASSLGRGSYEQYF. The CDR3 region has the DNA TGTGCCAGCAGCTTAGGAAGGGGTTCCTACGAGCAGTACTTC.

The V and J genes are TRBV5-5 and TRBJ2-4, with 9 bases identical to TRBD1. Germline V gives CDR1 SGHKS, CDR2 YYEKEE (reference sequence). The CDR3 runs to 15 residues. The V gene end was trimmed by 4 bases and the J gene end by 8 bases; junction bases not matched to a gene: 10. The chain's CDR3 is CASSPSQGARDIQYF. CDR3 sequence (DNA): TGTGCCAGCAGCCCATCACAGGGGGCAAGGGACATTCAGTACTTC.

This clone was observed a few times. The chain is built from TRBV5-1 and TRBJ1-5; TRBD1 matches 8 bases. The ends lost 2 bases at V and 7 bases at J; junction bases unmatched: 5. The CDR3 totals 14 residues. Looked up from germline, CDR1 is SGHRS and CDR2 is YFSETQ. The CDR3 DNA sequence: TGCGCCAGCAGCTTTGCAGGGGGCGGGCAGCCCCAGCATTTT. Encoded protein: CASSFAGGGQPQHF. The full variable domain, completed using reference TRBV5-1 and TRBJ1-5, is KAGVTQTPRYLIKTRGQQVTLSCSPISGHRSVSWYQQTPGQGLQFLFEYFSETQRNKGNFPGRFSGRQFSNSRSEMNVSTLELGDSALYLCASSFAGGGQPQHFGDGTRLSIL.

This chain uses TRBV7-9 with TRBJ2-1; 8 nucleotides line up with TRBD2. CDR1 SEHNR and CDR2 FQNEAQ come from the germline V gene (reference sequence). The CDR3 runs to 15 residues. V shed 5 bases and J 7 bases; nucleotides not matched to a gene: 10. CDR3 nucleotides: TGTGCCAGCAGCAACCTCGGGACTAGGGGGAATGAGCAGTTCTTC. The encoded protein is CASSNLGTRGNEQFF.

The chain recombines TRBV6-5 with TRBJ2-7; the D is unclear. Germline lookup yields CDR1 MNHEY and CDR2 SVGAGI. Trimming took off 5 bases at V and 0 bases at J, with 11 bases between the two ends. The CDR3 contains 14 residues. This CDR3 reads CASSTYDISYEQYF. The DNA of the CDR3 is TGTGCCAGCAGTACATACGACATCTCCTACGAGCAGTACTTC.

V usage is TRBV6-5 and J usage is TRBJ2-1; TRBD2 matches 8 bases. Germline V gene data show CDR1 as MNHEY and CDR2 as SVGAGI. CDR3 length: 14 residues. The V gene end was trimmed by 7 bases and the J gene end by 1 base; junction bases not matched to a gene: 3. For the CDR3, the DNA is TGTGCCAGCAAGCGGGAGCTATCCTACAATGAGCAGTTCTTC. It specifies CASKRELSYNEQFF.

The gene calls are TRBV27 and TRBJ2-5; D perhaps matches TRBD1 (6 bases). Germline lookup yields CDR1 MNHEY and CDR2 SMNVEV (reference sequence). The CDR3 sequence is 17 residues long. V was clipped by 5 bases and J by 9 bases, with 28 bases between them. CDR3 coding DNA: TGTGCCAGCAGTCCGACTTTGTATAGTCCGGGACAAGTGTCCCAGTACTTC. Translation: CASSPTLYSPGQVSQYF.

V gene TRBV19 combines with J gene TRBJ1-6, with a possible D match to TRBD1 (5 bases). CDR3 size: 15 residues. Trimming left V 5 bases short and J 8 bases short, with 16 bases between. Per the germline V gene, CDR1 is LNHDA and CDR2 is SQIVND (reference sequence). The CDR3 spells CASSGGMTLDSPLHF. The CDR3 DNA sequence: TGTGCCAGTAGTGGGGGAATGACTTTGGATTCACCCCTCCACTTT. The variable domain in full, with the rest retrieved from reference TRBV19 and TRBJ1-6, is DGGITQSPKYLFRKEGQNVTLSCEQNLNHDAMYWYRQDPGQGLRLIYYSQIVNDFQKGDIAEGYSVSREKKESFPLTVTSAQKNPTAFYLCASSGGMTLDSPLHFGNGTRLTVT.

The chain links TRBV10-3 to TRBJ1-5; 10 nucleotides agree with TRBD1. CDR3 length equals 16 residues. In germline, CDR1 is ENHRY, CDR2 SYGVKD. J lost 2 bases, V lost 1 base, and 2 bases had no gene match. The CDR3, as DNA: TGTGCCATCAGTGAGTTAGGACAGGGGGGCAATCAGCCCCAGCATTTT. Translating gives CAISELGQGGNQPQHF.

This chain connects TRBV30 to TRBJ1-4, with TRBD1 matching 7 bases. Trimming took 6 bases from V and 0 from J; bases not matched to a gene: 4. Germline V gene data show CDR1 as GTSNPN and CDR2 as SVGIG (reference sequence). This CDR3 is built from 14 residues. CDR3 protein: CACEQGATNEKLFF. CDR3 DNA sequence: TGTGCCTGTGAGCAGGGGGCAACTAATGAAAAACTGTTTTTT.

CDR3 in DNA: TGTGCCAGCAAGAACAGGGACTCTGGGGCCAACGTCCTGACTTTC. Its protein product is CASKNRDSGANVLTF. The rearrangement joins TRBV7-9 to TRBJ2-6; TRBD1 is a possible D gene (6 bases). The germline V and J ends were trimmed by 7 bases and 0 bases, with 10 bases remaining between them. CDR1 and CDR2 from the germline V gene are SEHNR and FQNEAQ (reference sequence). CDR3 length: 15 residues. The complete variable domain, with remaining parts taken from reference TRBV7-9 and TRBJ2-6, reads DTGVSQNPRHKITKRGQNVTFRCDPISEHNRLYWYRQTLGQGPEFLTYFQNEAQLEKSRLLSDRFSAERPKGSFSTLEIQRTEQGDSAMYLCASKNRDSGANVLTFGAGSRLTVL.

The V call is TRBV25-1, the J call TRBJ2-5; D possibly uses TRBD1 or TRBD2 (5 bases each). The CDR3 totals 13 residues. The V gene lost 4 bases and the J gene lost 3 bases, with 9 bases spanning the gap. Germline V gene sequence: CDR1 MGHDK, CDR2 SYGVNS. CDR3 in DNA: TGTGCCAGCAGTGTTGGGGGAGAAGAGACCCAGTACTTC. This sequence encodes CASSVGGEETQYF.

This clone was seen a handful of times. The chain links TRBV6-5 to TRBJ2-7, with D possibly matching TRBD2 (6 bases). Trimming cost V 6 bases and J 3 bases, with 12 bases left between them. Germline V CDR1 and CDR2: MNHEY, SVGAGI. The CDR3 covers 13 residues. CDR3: CASRGSGSYEQYF. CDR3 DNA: TGTGCCAGCAGAGGATCCGGGAGCTACGAGCAGTACTTC.